What follows describes a single TCR beta chain. As yet, its antigen is unknown. The timepoints at which blood was sampled were baseline, cycle 4 day 1, and cycle 7 day 1. Profiled with immunoSEQ multiplex PCR; TCRdb holds only in-frame clones, not every one. The sample lists roughly 120,000 clones; roughly nine tenths were seen once. Trimming removed 5 bases from V and 1 base from J, with 6 bases in between. This CDR3 contains 12 residues. Germline CDR1 is MNHNS and CDR2 is SASEGT. This sample is part of a study of OX40 agonist ivuxolimab in advanced cancers. Looking at the study overall: Averaging 60 years in age, with a range of about 23 to 80, the cohort was about 86% male.

Study-level results: The CD4+ and CD8+ T cells in the blood had expanded clonally by week 6 at 0.1 to 3.0 mg/kg. Antigens targeted by the expanded peripheral T cells were not determined.

Sequencing was performed on CD4+ or CD8+ T cells sorted from blood, taken in a trial of the OX40 agonist ivuxolimab. V usage is TRBV6-1 and J usage is TRBJ2-7; no clear D gene. This receptor was obtained from an adult with an advanced solid tumor such as melanoma, head and neck, liver or kidney cancer. In DNA, the CDR3 is TGTGCCAGCAGTCGGTATTCCTACGAGCAGTACTTC. Translated: CASSRYSYEQYF.